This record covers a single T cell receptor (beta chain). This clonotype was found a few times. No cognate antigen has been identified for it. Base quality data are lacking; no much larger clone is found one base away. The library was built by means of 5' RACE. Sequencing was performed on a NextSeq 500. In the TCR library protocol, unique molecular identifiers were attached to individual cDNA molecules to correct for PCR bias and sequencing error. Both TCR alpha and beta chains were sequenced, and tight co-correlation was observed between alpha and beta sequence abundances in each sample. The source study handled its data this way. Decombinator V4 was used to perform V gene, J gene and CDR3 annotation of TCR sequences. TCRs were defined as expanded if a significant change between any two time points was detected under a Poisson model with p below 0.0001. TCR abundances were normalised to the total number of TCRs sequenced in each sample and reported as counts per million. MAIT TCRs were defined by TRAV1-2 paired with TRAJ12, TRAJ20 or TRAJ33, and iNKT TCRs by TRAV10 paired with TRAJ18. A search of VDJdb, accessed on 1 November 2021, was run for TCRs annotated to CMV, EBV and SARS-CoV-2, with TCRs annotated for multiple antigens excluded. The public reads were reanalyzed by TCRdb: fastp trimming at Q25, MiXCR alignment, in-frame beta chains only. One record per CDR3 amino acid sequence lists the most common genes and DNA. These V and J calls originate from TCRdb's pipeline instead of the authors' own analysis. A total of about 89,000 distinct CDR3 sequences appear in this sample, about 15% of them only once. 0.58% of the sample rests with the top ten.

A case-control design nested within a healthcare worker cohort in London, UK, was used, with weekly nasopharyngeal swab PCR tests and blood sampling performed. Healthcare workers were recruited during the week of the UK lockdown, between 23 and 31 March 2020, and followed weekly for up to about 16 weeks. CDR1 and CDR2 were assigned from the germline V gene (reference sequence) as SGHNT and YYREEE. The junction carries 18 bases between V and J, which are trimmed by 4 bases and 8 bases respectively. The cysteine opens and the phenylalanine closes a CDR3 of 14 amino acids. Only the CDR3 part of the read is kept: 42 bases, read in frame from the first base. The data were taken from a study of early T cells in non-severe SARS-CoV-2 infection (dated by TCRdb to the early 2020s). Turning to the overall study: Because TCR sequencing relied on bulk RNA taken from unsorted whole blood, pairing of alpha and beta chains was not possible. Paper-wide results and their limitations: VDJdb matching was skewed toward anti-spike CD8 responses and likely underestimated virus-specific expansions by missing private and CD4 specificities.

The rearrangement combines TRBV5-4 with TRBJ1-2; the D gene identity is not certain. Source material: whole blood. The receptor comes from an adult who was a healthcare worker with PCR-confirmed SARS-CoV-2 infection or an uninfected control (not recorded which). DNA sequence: TGTGCCAGCAGCGCCCCGGGAAGGACGGAAGGCTACACCTTC. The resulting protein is CASSAPGRTEGYTF.